The 10 T cell receptor beta chains reported below all come from one sample, sequenced in a study of blood T cell repertoires in COVID-19. Sequencing used immunoSEQ multiplex PCR; TCRdb keeps in-frame clones, though not all of them. The sample lists 20,000 to 25,000 clones; around three quarters were seen once. The sequenced sample consisted of peripheral blood. These receptors were collected from a man aged 55 to 69 with active COVID-19.

This chain connects TRBV6-5 to TRBJ2-2; D unresolved. This CDR3 has 12 residues. Germline values: CDR1 MNHEY, CDR2 SVGAGI. Between the trimmed V and J ends, which lost 6 bases and 6 bases, there was a span of 8 bases. CDR3 region: CASSYISGELFF. In nucleotides, the CDR3 is TGTGCCAGCAGCTACATCTCCGGGGAGCTGTTTTTT.

The chain is built from TRBV30 and TRBJ2-3; D gene uncertain. This CDR3 is built from 15 residues. Deletions cut 2 bases from V and 1 base from J, with 13 bases between. CDR1 and CDR2 from the germline V gene are GTSNPN and SVGIG (reference sequence). The CDR3 coding sequence is TGTGCCTGGAGTCCGAACCTACTACGCACAGATACGCAGTATTTT. Translation: CAWSPNLLRTDTQYF.

This clone was seen a single time. Relative to the germline gene, one junction end is altered; a read error may explain this. In DNA, the CDR3 is TGTGCTAGCAGCTTATTCAGGGGCGCTGAAGCTTTCTTT. Encoded protein: CASSLFRGAEAFF. The chain links TRBV7-7 to TRBJ1-1; D may be TRBD1 (6 bases). The CDR3 has 13 residues. Germline lookup yields CDR1 SSHAT and CDR2 FNYEAQ (reference sequence).

This clone is classed as medium-sized (0.01 to 0.1%). This rearrangement joins TRBV28 to TRBJ2-7; TRBD2 agrees at 10 bases. CDR3 length equals 15 residues. With V trimmed by 3 bases and J by 3 bases, 5 bases remained unmatched. Germline CDR1 and CDR2: MDHEN and SYDVKM. CDR3 nucleotide sequence: TGTGCCAGCAGTTTGGCAGCGGGAGGGCACTACGAGCAGTACTTC. Translation gives CASSLAAGGHYEQYF.

This chain connects TRBV15 to TRBJ2-7; 8 bases match TRBD1. Germline CDR1 is LNHNV and CDR2 is YYDKDF (reference sequence). J gave up 4 bases and V 1 base, and 6 bases lay outside the gene matches. The CDR3 sequence is 15 residues long. The CDR3 DNA sequence: TGTGCCACCAGCAGAGGACAGGGGAGGAATTACGAGCAGTACTTC. It specifies CATSRGQGRNYEQYF.

The chain recombines TRBV29-1 with TRBJ2-2; 9 bases are shared with TRBD1. The junction had 6 bases not matched to a gene; V was cut back by 7 bases and J by 3 bases. CDR1 is SQVTM, CDR2 ANQGSEA, per germline. This CDR3 has 14 amino acids. CDR3 amino acids: CSAGTGLDTGELFF. The CDR3 DNA reads as TGCAGCGCAGGGACAGGGTTGGACACCGGGGAGCTGTTTTTT.

This clone was seen once. The gene calls are TRBV2 and TRBJ2-7, with D perhaps matching TRBD1 (8 bases). Per the germline V gene, CDR1 is SNHLY and CDR2 is FYNNEI. The CDR3 consists of 15 residues. V gave up 2 bases and J gave up 2 bases, with 13 bases separating them. CDR3 sequence (DNA): TGTGCCAGCAGTGAAAGACAGGGGAGGGCCTACGAGCAGTACTTC. Amino acids: CASSERQGRAYEQYF.

In this sample, this clone is medium-sized (0.01 to 0.1%). V and J are TRBV27 and TRBJ2-1; maybe TRBD2 (5 bases). V was pared by 5 bases and J by 9 bases, with 14 bases between. The germline V gene has CDR1 MNHEY and CDR2 SMNVEV (reference sequence). This CDR3 region has 13 residues. CDR3 loop: CASSPGLRREQFF. The DNA for the CDR3 is TGTGCCAGCAGTCCAGGACTCCGCCGTGAGCAGTTCTTC.

The V gene is TRBV27, the J gene TRBJ1-4; D ambiguous. The germline V gene has CDR1 MNHEY and CDR2 SMNVEV (reference sequence). Deletions cut 5 bases from V and 1 base from J, with 14 bases between. The CDR3 has 16 residues. CDR3 sequence: CASSPWQGLTNEKLFF. The CDR3 DNA follows: TGTGCCAGCAGTCCATGGCAAGGACTAACTAATGAAAAACTGTTTTTT. The variable domain in full, completed from reference TRBV27 and TRBJ1-4, reads EAQVTQNPRYLITVTGKKLTVTCSQNMNHEYMSWYRQDPGLGLRQIYYSMNVEVTDKGDVPEGYKVSRKEKRNFPLILESPSPNQTSLYFCASSPWQGLTNEKLFFGSGTQLSVL.

This chain links TRBV30 with TRBJ2-1; 9 bases are shared with TRBD2. This CDR3 is built from 14 residues. J lost 4 bases, V lost 4 bases, and 5 bases had no gene match. Germline V gives CDR1 GTSNPN, CDR2 SVGIG (reference sequence). CDR3 sequence (DNA): TGTGCCTGGACACGGACTAGCGAGTACAATGAGCAGTTCTTC. This gives the protein CAWTRTSEYNEQFF.